These T cell receptor beta chains were read from a single sample in a study of T cells after yellow fever vaccination. TCRdb re-derived calls from the 5' RACE reads in MiXCR, one entry per CDR3 protein. The table records more than 95,000 distinct CDR3 sequences, 5.5% to 8% of them present only once. The input for sequencing was CD4+ T cells sorted from PBMCs, taken approximately 47 days after the first yellow fever vaccination. The receptors were sampled from a man aged 18 to 35 who received the YFV17D yellow fever vaccine. The conserved cysteine and the conserved F or W are not part of the CDR3 here. Clone size is not always given. Where it is, it says once, few, many or a class for expanded clones.

clone_size: many
j_call: TRBJ2-7
v_call: TRBV5-5
cdr3_aa: ASTAGAGGHEQY

clone_size: many
j_call: TRBJ2-3
v_call: TRBV5-1
cdr3_aa: ASRDVNEDTQY

clone_size: many
j_call: TRBJ2-2
v_call: TRBV7-2
cdr3_aa: ASSRGLATGELF

clone_size: many
j_call: TRBJ2-5
v_call: TRBV5-1
cdr3_aa: ASSFLASGGDQETQY

clone_size: many
j_call: TRBJ1-5
v_call: TRBV28
cdr3_aa: ASSPRGRGNQPQH

clone_size: many
j_call: TRBJ2-2
v_call: TRBV20-1
cdr3_aa: SASLAGELF

clone_size: few
j_call: TRBJ2-5
v_call: TRBV7-2
cdr3_aa: ASSIGLARQETQY

clone_size: few
j_call: TRBJ2-7
v_call: TRBV4-1
cdr3_aa: ASSQEITGLYEQY

clone_size: few
j_call: TRBJ1-5
v_call: TRBV15
cdr3_aa: ATSRVWQGYQPQH

clone_size: many
j_call: TRBJ1-1
v_call: TRBV10-3
cdr3_aa: AISESGGGRITEAF

clone_size: many
j_call: TRBJ2-5
v_call: TRBV20-1
cdr3_aa: SALDYPSETQY

clone_size: few
j_call: TRBJ2-1
v_call: TRBV28
cdr3_aa: ASSLWTDYNEQF

clone_size: few
j_call: TRBJ1-1
v_call: TRBV5-1
cdr3_aa: ASRPGTGNTEAF

clone_size: few
j_call: TRBJ2-2
v_call: TRBV9
cdr3_aa: ASSAGLANTGELF

clone_size: many
j_call: TRBJ1-6
v_call: TRBV10-3
cdr3_aa: AISVSGKNSPLH

clone_size: many
j_call: TRBJ2-5
v_call: TRBV24-1
cdr3_aa: ATSDSSGSQETQY

clone_size: NA
j_call: TRBJ2-3
v_call: TRBV7-2
cdr3_aa: ASSLGGSGSPGGKGQY

clone_size: many
j_call: TRBJ2-3
v_call: TRBV6-2/TRBV6-3
cdr3_aa: ASSQSTDTQY

clone_size: few
j_call: TRBJ2-1
v_call: TRBV7-9
cdr3_aa: ASSLVNEGTGVI

clone_size: many
j_call: TRBJ1-5
v_call: TRBV29-1
cdr3_aa: SVGQGVRQPQH

clone_size: few
j_call: TRBJ2-1
v_call: TRBV5-4
cdr3_aa: ASSLAIYGGAGDEQF

clone_size: many
j_call: TRBJ1-5
v_call: TRBV5-1
cdr3_aa: ASREGSNQPQH

clone_size: NA
j_call: TRBJ1-1
v_call: TRBV18
cdr3_aa: ASTFQANTEAF

clone_size: few
j_call: TRBJ1-2
v_call: TRBV28
cdr3_aa: ASRPEGAGYT

clone_size: many
j_call: TRBJ2-1
v_call: TRBV7-8
cdr3_aa: ASSRAGTSFLNEQF

clone_size: NA
j_call: TRBJ2-7
v_call: TRBV2
cdr3_aa: ASSEGVVRSYEQY

clone_size: many
j_call: TRBJ1-6
v_call: TRBV7-2
cdr3_aa: ASRRQKEGSPLH

clone_size: many
j_call: TRBJ2-3
v_call: TRBV29-1
cdr3_aa: SVEDPVTDTQY

clone_size: many
j_call: TRBJ1-2
v_call: TRBV18
cdr3_aa: ASSPVGTYGYT

clone_size: many
j_call: TRBJ1-5
v_call: TRBV6-2/TRBV6-3
cdr3_aa: ASSYSIGLPQH

clone_size: many
j_call: TRBJ2-4
v_call: TRBV2
cdr3_aa: AIALTETTQY

clone_size: many
j_call: TRBJ2-1
v_call: TRBV6-1
cdr3_aa: ASNGQGGNEQF

clone_size: many
j_call: TRBJ2-6
v_call: TRBV6-1
cdr3_aa: ASSGDLLGAGANVLT

clone_size: many
j_call: TRBJ2-7
v_call: TRBV14
cdr3_aa: ASSQEDLRNYEQY

clone_size: many
j_call: TRBJ1-4
v_call: TRBV12-3/TRBV12-4
cdr3_aa: ASSLQGAQLF

clone_size: NA
j_call: TRBJ2-6
v_call: TRBV5-1
cdr3_aa: ASSLAGGTGGSGANVLT